This T cell receptor (beta chain) was sequenced for a study of T cells after yellow fever vaccination (dated by TCRdb to 2018 to 2020). In the study overall: Libraries from fractions with low cell numbers were prepared with the SMART-Seq v4 Ultra Low Input RNA kit. To track T-cell clones before and after primary and booster YFV17D yellow fever vaccination, bulk TCR alpha and beta repertoires were sequenced longitudinally. The cohort comprised two healthy male donors, one aged 18 to 29 and one aged 30 to 40 years. Blood was collected at multiple timepoints before and after primary and secondary immunization, and bulk PBMC replicates and cell subsets were isolated.

This specimen's treatment or condition label, interpreted: live attenuated yellow fever vaccine strain. PBMCs were isolated from peripheral blood using a standard Ficoll-Paque protocol. CD4 and CD8 T-cell fractions were isolated with Dynabeads CD4 and CD8 positive selection kits. RNA was extracted with TriZol from bulk PBMCs, CD4 and CD8 fractions, and dextramer-positive and dextramer-negative fractions. What the research found in general, with its limitations: Computational filtering was needed because FACS-sorted repertoires could contain abundant contaminating clonotypes from the bulk population. A small share of clonotypes was detected in both CD4 and CD8 compartments, with the overlap likely arising from convergent recombination. The secondary T-cell response was found to be weaker but faster than the primary response, with a peak reached on day 5 rather than on day 15. The study included only a couple of donors, which limits how far the findings can be generalized. After the booster, most of the clones that had expanded following primary vaccination were detected again (almost 98% of CD4 and around 88% of CD8), which suggests that memory was broadly maintained.

Sequencing took place on an Illumina NovaSeq 6000. TCR cDNA was synthesized by 5'RACE template switching, through which a universal primer site and unique molecular identifiers were introduced. cDNA synthesis was primed from both the TCR alpha and TCR beta constant segments. Library amplification used two PCR steps, and the second PCR step added sample barcodes and sequencing adapters. Libraries were sequenced on Illumina HiSeq 2500 (2x100 bp) or NovaSeq (2x150 bp). The paper's processing steps were these. Demultiplexing of reads and collapsing into UMI consensus sequences were performed with MIGEC, and V(D)J alignment was carried out with MiXCR. Clonotypes responding to the vaccine were identified with edgeR on replicate PBMC samples, with the criteria of FDR below 0.01 and a log2 fold change above 5 up to day 15. Each bulk clonotype was labeled CD4 or CD8 based on which sequenced repertoire, CD4 or CD8, contained the clonotype at higher abundance. The public reads were reanalyzed by TCRdb: fastp trimming at Q25, MiXCR alignment, in-frame beta chains only. Entries that share a CDR3 protein sequence are merged under the most common genes and DNA. The V and J calls and clone size come from TCRdb's table, not from the authors' own analysis. For this sample there are 250,000 to 300,000 distinct CDR3 sequences; 7.5% to 9.5% appear just once. 3% to 4% of the sample belongs to the ten largest clones.

This clonotype appeared a few times. Its antigen is not yet known. Base quality data are lacking; no much larger clone is found one base away. This TCR was recovered from a young man who received the YFV17D yellow fever vaccine. The sequencing used CD4+ T cells sorted from PBMCs, collected 5 days after the yellow fever booster vaccination.

The DNA sequence is TGCAGCGTTGCAAATAGGACAGGTATGGGAAGCACTGAAGCTTTCTTT. This is translated as CSVANRTGMGSTEAFF. Recombination joined TRBV29-1 with TRBJ1-1; 7 bases in the junction line up with TRBD1. Via the germline V gene, CDR1 is SQVTM and CDR2 ANQGSEA. The cysteine opens and the phenylalanine closes a CDR3 of 16 amino acids. CDR3 DNA is the only sequence kept; it has 48 bases, read in frame from the first base. Trimming removed 4 bases from V and 4 bases from J; the gene matches leave 15 bases unexplained.